This T cell receptor beta chain originates from a study of beta chain features in type 1 diabetes. Study-level points and caveats: Sampled from patients, naive, central memory and Treg TCRB repertoires appeared more similar than those sampled from healthy donors.

Expressed TCRB transcripts got sequenced, as all isolated RNA was reverse transcribed. The data were produced by immunoSEQ multiplex PCR, yet TCRdb's version contains in-frame clones alone and is incomplete. The sample yields 35,000 to 50,000 clones, about 50% seen once. On this clone: The antigen is unknown.

Central memory, naive, regulatory and stem cell-like memory CD4+ cells were sorted by CD45RO/CCR7/CD25/CD127/CD95/CD27. This receptor was identified in a woman aged 25 to 39 in good health. Sequencing used stem cell memory CD4+ T cells from blood.

CDR3 bases: TGTGCCAGCTGGAGCACAGGGGCAATGGACATTCAGTACTTC. This codes for CASWSTGAMDIQYF. The gene calls are TRBV28 and TRBJ2-4, with 7 bases lining up with TRBD1. This CDR3 has 14 residues. Unmatched junction bases numbered 12, after V lost 8 bases and J lost 8 bases. In germline, CDR1 is MDHEN, CDR2 SYDVKM.